This TCR beta chain is from a study of cytomegalovirus exposure and HLA in healthy donors. Overall study context: Within the Caucasian-associated ancestry cluster were 65% to 85% of the 398 genotyped donors. Findings and limits, study-wide: With later analysis, a missense DCLRE1C variant became linked to TCR beta V- and J-gene trimming. An analysis done earlier found most TCR beta V segments productive about 87% or about 30% of the time. A later analysis by the authors found several of the most significant clusters apparently linked to common viral pathogens.

As regards this clone: Antigen unknown.

The PCR ran on 60 Vbeta and 13 Jbeta primers. Some clones are missing from TCRdb's copy, which holds only in-frame ones; the method was immunoSEQ multiplex PCR. This sample has around 90,000 clones; around 80% occur once, and the top ten carry about 7.3%. Per germline, CDR1 LGHNA and CDR2 YSLEER. CDR3 size: 15 residues. Trimming pared 0 bases from V and 4 bases from J, leaving 13 bases between. The source is a man aged 30-40 years in good health and CMV-seronegative. The sample consisted of PBMCs. The chain is built from TRBV4-3 and TRBJ2-7; D is possibly TRBD2 (6 bases). CDR3 nucleotides: TGCGCCAGCAGCCAAGAATGGAGGGGACGGTACGAGCAGTACTTC. Translation: CASSQEWRGRYEQYF.